A selection of T cell receptor beta chains follows, all from one sample in a study of T-cell memory formation after mild COVID-19. TCRdb re-derived calls from the 5' RACE reads in MiXCR, one entry per CDR3 protein. Of approximately 150,000 distinct CDR3 sequences listed, 10% to 15% are singletons. The source material was PBMCs or a T cell subset sorted from them (not recorded which). The source is a man between 18 and 29 years old who had mild COVID-19 (a few samples of this study predate the infection). Cell type and time point are not known. Each CDR3 is given with its conserved first and last residue. D genes are given only for firm matches. Not all rows give a size; the values are once, few, many and, for expanded clones, a class.

d_gene	j_gene	len	abundance	v_gene	CDR3aa	CDR3nt
TRBD1	TRBJ1-1	13	-	TRBV5-1	CASSLQGASEAFF	TGCGCCAGCAGCTTACAGGGGGCGTCTGAAGCTTTCTTT
TRBD2	TRBJ2-2	16	few	TRBV4-2	CASTVSVAGGRGELFF	TGTGCCAGCACGGTCTCCGTAGCGGGGGGACGCGGGGAGCTGTTTTTT
TRBD2	TRBJ2-1	16	many	TRBV5-1	CASSPGTSGGWNEQFF	TGCGCCAGCAGCCCCGGGACTAGCGGGGGGTGGAATGAGCAGTTCTTC
TRBD1	TRBJ2-1	18	few	TRBV6-2/TRBV6-3	CASSYSEQGVGSYNEQFF	TGTGCCAGCAGTTACTCGGAACAGGGGGTCGGTTCCTACAATGAGCAGTTCTTC
-	TRBJ1-6	12	few	TRBV6-5	CASGPPGSPLHF	TGTGCCAGCGGACCCCCGGGTTCACCCCTCCACTTT
-	TRBJ2-3	13	-	TRBV5-4	CASRVAGADTQYF	TGTGCCAGCCGGGTTGCTGGGGCAGATACGCAGTATTTT
-	TRBJ1-1	14	many	TRBV10-3	CAVAGTSSGAEAFF	TGTGCCGTTGCCGGGACATCCTCAGGCGCTGAAGCTTTCTTT
-	TRBJ2-3	14	-	TRBV4-3	CASSQDGRGYTQYF	TGCGCCAGCAGCCAAGATGGTCGGGGGTATACGCAGTATTTT
TRBD1	TRBJ2-1	16	-	TRBV6-5	CASSYSGTGGYNEQFF	TGTGCCAGCAGTTACTCCGGGACAGGGGGTTACAATGAGCAGTTCTTC
-	TRBJ1-4	15	few	TRBV29-1	CSVEGSTENNEKLFF	TGCAGCGTTGAAGGTTCGACAGAGAATAATGAAAAACTGTTTTTT
-	TRBJ1-5	14	few	TRBV12-3/TRBV12-4	CASSPQQGQQPQHF	TGTGCCAGCAGTCCTCAACAGGGTCAGCAGCCCCAGCATTTT
-	TRBJ1-5	16	few	TRBV5-1	CASSLSPGAAHQPQHF	TGCGCCAGCAGCTTGTCCCCGGGGGCAGCCCATCAGCCCCAGCATTTT
TRBD2	TRBJ2-1	13	few	TRBV12-3/TRBV12-4	CASNSGGPYEQFF	TGTGCCAGCAATAGCGGGGGGCCATATGAGCAGTTCTTC
-	TRBJ1-4	15	-	TRBV7-9	CASNPFGTTNEKLFF	TGTGCCAGCAACCCTTTCGGGACTACTAATGAAAAACTGTTTTTT
-	TRBJ2-7	18	-	TRBV7-9	CASSDKTDRDSRTYEQYF	TGTGCCAGCAGCGATAAGACAGACCGAGACTCGCGCACCTACGAGCAGTACTTC
-	TRBJ1-5	15	few	TRBV20-1	CSASPARGLEQPQHF	TGCAGTGCTAGTCCGGCTCGGGGGCTCGAGCAGCCCCAGCATTTT
TRBD1	TRBJ1-6	13	few	TRBV20-1	CSAIRDSNSPLHF	TGCAGTGCCATCCGGGACAGCAATTCACCCCTCCACTTT
-	TRBJ2-7	17	-	TRBV11-2	CASSPGAHYRSAYEQYF	TGTGCCAGCAGCCCAGGGGCACACTACAGGTCCGCCTACGAGCAGTACTTC
-	TRBJ2-7	14	-	TRBV19	CASSTPRHENEQYF	TGTGCCAGTAGTACACCCAGGCATGAAAACGAGCAGTACTTC
-	TRBJ2-3	16	-	TRBV6-6	CASRAEIWGSTDTQYF	TGTGCCAGCAGAGCCGAGATTTGGGGGAGCACAGATACGCAGTATTTT
-	TRBJ1-2	15	few	TRBV7-2	CASSLEAATGFDYTF	TGTGCCAGCAGCTTAGAAGCGGCCACCGGCTTTGACTACACCTTC
TRBD1	TRBJ2-3	17	few	TRBV7-9	CASSQPPGTGSTDTQYF	TGTGCCAGCAGCCAACCACCCGGGACAGGGAGCACAGATACGCAGTATTTT
TRBD2	TRBJ2-5	12	many	TRBV2	CASSTSGETQYF	TGTGCCAGCTCGACTAGCGGGGAGACCCAGTACTTC
-	TRBJ1-1	13	few	TRBV12-3/TRBV12-4	CASQDTLLTEAFF	TGTGCCAGCCAAGACACCCTCTTAACTGAAGCTTTCTTT
-	TRBJ1-1	12	-	TRBV6-2/TRBV6-3	CASRRVNTEAFF	TGTGCCAGCAGGCGAGTGAACACTGAAGCTTTCTTT
-	TRBJ1-3	13	-	TRBV2	CASGVGSGNTIYF	TGTGCCAGCGGAGTGGGCTCTGGAAACACCATATATTTT
TRBD2	TRBJ2-2	16	-	TRBV7-3	CASSWTSGGVTGELFF	TGTGCCAGCAGCTGGACTAGCGGGGGGGTTACCGGGGAGCTGTTTTTT
TRBD1	TRBJ1-2	13	-	TRBV4-1	CASSPGRGHGYTF	TGCGCCAGCAGCCCAGGGAGGGGGCATGGCTACACCTTC
-	TRBJ1-1	12	few	TRBV28	CASTGGRTEAFF	TGTGCCAGCACCGGGGGGCGGACTGAAGCTTTCTTT
-	TRBJ2-7	14	few	TRBV12-3/TRBV12-4	CASSSRGVSYEQYF	TGTGCCAGCAGTTCACGCGGGGTCTCCTACGAGCAGTACTTC
-	TRBJ1-2	15	-	TRBV7-2	CASSPQSEANYGYTF	TGTGCCAGCAGCCCGCAGTCTGAAGCTAACTATGGCTACACCTTC
-	TRBJ2-3	13	many	TRBV5-1	CASSLKGTDTQYF	TGCGCCAGCAGCTTGAAGGGCACAGATACGCAGTATTTT
TRBD2	TRBJ2-1	14	few	TRBV18	CASSPSGGPSEQFF	TGTGCCAGCTCGCCCAGCGGGGGGCCTAGTGAGCAGTTCTTC
-	TRBJ1-5	17	few	TRBV15	CATSRGGWGSWNQPQHF	TGTGCCACCAGCAGAGGAGGGTGGGGGTCGTGGAATCAGCCCCAGCATTTT
-	TRBJ2-2	15	few	TRBV12-3/TRBV12-4	CASSFPEGPTGELFF	TGTGCCAGCAGTTTCCCCGAGGGACCCACCGGGGAGCTGTTTTTT
-	TRBJ2-5	12	-	TRBV6-2/TRBV6-3	CASKGVWETQYF	TGTGCCAGCAAGGGGGTCTGGGAGACCCAGTACTTC
-	TRBJ1-2	13	-	TRBV6-2/TRBV6-3	CASRLSKGHGYTF	TGTGCCAGCAGGTTGTCCAAGGGGCATGGCTACACCTTC
-	TRBJ2-3	12	-	TRBV16	CASSQYRRRKYF	TGTGCCAGCAGCCAATACCGCCGTAGGAAGTATTTT
-	TRBJ2-3	13	once	TRBV11-3	CASSTRREDTQYF	TGTGCCAGCAGCACCCGCCGGGAGGATACGCAGTATTTT
-	TRBJ1-5	12	-	TRBV20-1	CSARLLGQPQHF	TGCAGTGCTAGACTACTCGGACAGCCCCAGCATTTT
TRBD2	TRBJ2-3	17	-	TRBV7-2	CASSAFHSGGYTDTQYF	TGTGCCAGCAGCGCCTTTCACAGCGGGGGGTACACAGATACGCAGTATTTT
-	TRBJ1-4	14	many	TRBV5-1	CASSLTGPGEKLFF	TGCGCCAGCAGCTTAACAGGGCCGGGAGAAAAACTGTTTTTT